This section outlines one T cell receptor beta chain sequence together with its context. This clone appeared a few times. What this receptor recognizes is not known. Base qualities are missing; no much larger clone stands one base away. The donors were included in the validation cohort of over a hundred subjects, a group kept apart from the roughly 670-subject first cohort. Libraries were made using the immunoSEQ multiplex PCR assay. Concerning the study's data processing: A statistical classification framework was developed to diagnose cytomegalovirus status using the catalog of TCR beta chain sequences. What TCRdb holds here is the immuneACCESS table cut down to in-frame rearrangements. Part of the clones is not present; checked against another copy, under half of the missing clones reflect an unresolved V gene, and the others are unexplained. That table is the source of V, J and clone size, and D and trimming were worked out from the DNA. The sample profile shows about 220,000 clones; approximately 88% of them were found once. The ten largest clones represent over 12% of the sample.

The source of the sample is a study of cytomegalovirus exposure and HLA in healthy donors (dated by TCRdb to the late 2010s). For the study in its entirety: According to a later analysis, the 120 or so validation repertoires were produced on the same platform as the 680 or so repertoires of the first cohort. To predict cytomegalovirus infection status, the study combined high-throughput TCR immunosequencing, statistical association of individual TCRs with disease status, and machine learning. Along with the approximately 700-subject first cohort, a separate validation cohort of some 130 different subjects was used. The aim of the study was to test whether cataloging public T cell receptors could identify signatures of past pathogen exposure.

Paper-wide results and their limitations: The classifier was reported to diagnose cytomegalovirus status with high specificity and sensitivity in both the original and validation cohorts. A later analysis lacked HLA typing for the validation cohort, so it scored co-occurrence in that cohort across all 110 or so repertoires. In vitro tests confirmed that a few of the cytomegalovirus-associated TCR beta chains recognize cytomegalovirus antigens. It was suggested by the authors that the approach could potentially be generalized to other disease states and immunological phenotypes. The study gave a list of about 150 TCR beta chains associated with cytomegalovirus. A later analysis found that TCRs clustered in the first cohort also tended to co-occur in the roughly 120 validation repertoires, with 94% of cluster scores above 0. While some public TCRs were present in many individuals, most TCR sequences turned up only very rarely across donors.

CDR1 MNHEY and CDR2 SMNVEV are derived from the germline V gene (reference sequence). V sheds 3 bases and J sheds 3 bases, leaving 18 bases between their ends. The CDR3 runs 16 residues from the cysteine to the phenylalanine. Only the CDR3 DNA stays, 48 bases, in frame from base 1. Material for sequencing was PBMCs. The chain couples TRBV27 to TRBJ2-7; the D gene is perhaps TRBD1 or TRBD2, each of them matching over 5 bases. The receptor was isolated from a woman in her 30s in good health and CMV-seropositive. DNA sequence: TGTGCCAGCAGTTTTTCTGGGGCTGAACGGGGCTACGAGCAGTACTTC. Translated, this gives CASSFSGAERGYEQYF.